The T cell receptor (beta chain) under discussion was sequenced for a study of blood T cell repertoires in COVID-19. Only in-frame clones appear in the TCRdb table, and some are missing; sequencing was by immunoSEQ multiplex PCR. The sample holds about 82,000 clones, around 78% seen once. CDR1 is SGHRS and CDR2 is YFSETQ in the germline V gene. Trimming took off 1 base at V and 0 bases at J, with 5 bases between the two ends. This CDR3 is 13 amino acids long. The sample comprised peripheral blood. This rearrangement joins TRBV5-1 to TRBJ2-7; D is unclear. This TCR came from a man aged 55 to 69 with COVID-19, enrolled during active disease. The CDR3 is CASSLKRSYEQYF. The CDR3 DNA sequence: TGCGCCAGCAGCTTGAAGCGCTCCTACGAGCAGTACTTC.